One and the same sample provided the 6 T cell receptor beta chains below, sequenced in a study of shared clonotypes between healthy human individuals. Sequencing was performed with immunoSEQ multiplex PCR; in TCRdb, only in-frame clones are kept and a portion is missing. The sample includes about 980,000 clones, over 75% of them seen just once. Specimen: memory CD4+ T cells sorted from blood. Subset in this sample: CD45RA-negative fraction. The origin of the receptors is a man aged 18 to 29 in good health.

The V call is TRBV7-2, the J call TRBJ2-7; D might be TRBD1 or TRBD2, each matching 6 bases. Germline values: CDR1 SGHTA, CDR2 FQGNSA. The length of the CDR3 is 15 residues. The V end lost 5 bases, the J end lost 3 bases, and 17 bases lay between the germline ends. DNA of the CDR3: TGTGCCAGCAGCGCGCAAGGGGGACTTAACTACGAGCAGTACTTC. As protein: CASSAQGGLNYEQYF.

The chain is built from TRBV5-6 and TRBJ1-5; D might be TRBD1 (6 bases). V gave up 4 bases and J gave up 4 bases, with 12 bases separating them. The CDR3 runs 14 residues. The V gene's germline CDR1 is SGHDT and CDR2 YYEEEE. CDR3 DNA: TGTGCCAGCAGCGTCCTGCAGGGGAATCAGCCCCAGCATTTT. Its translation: CASSVLQGNQPQHF.

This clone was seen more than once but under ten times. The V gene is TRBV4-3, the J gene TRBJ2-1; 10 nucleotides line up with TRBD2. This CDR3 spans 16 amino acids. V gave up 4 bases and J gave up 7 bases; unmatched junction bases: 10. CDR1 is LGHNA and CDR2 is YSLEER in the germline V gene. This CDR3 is CASSRLLAGAGNEQFF. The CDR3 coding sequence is TGCGCCAGCAGCCGACTTCTAGCGGGAGCTGGGAATGAGCAGTTCTTC.

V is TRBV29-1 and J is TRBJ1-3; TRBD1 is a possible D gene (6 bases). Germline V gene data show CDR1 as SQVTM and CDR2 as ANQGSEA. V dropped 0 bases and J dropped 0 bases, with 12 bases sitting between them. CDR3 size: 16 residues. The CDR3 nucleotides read TGCAGCGTTGAAGACCCTGGACAGCGCTCTGGAAACACCATATATTTT. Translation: CSVEDPGQRSGNTIYF.

DNA for the CDR3: TGTGCCAGCTCACCCGGGGTCGGCGAGCAGTACTTC. This translates into CASSPGVGEQYF. The V and J genes are TRBV18 and TRBJ2-7; perhaps TRBD2 as D (5 bases). The CDR3 loop spans 12 amino acids. Trimming shortened V by 3 bases and J by 6 bases, and 9 bases separated the two germline ends. Germline V gene data show CDR1 as KGHSH and CDR2 as LQKENI.

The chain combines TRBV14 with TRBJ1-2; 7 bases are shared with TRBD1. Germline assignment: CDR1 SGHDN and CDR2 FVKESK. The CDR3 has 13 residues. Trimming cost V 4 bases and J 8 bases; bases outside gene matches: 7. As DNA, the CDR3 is TGTGCCAGCAGCCCTGGGAACAGGGGCGGCTACACCTTC. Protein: CASSPGNRGGYTF. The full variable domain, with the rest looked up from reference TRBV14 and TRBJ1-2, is EAGVTQFPSHSVIEKGQTVTLRCDPISGHDNLYWYRRVMGKEIKFLLHFVKESKQDESGMPNNRFLAERTGGTYSTLKVQPAELEDSGVYFCASSPGNRGGYTFGSGTRLTVV.